The 16 T cell receptor beta chains below all came from one sample that was sequenced in a study of cytomegalovirus exposure and HLA in healthy donors. The PCR made use of 60 Vbeta and 13 Jbeta primers. Repertoires were generated with immunoSEQ multiplex PCR, while TCRdb's copy carries only in-frame clones and drops some. The profile shows about 120,000 clones, about four fifths of them singletons. Sequenced: PBMCs. The receptor set was obtained from a woman in her twenties or thirties in good health and CMV-seronegative.

This chain links TRBV27 with TRBJ2-2; tentative D call: TRBD1 (6 bases). CDR1 and CDR2 (germline): MNHEY, SMNVEV (reference sequence). V dropped 5 bases and J dropped 4 bases, with 11 bases sitting between them. The CDR3 loop spans 14 amino acids. This CDR3 is CASSATQGTGELFF. The DNA for the CDR3 is TGTGCCAGCAGTGCCACACAGGGCACCGGGGAGCTGTTTTTT.

V gene TRBV5-8 combines with J gene TRBJ1-5; D is uncertain. Per germline, CDR1 SGHTS and CDR2 YDEGEE. V lost 0 bases to trimming and J lost 2 bases, with 6 bases between them. The CDR3 consists of 14 residues. CDR3: CASSLALGNQPQHF. In DNA form, the CDR3 reads TGTGCCAGCAGCTTGGCACTGGGCAATCAGCCCCAGCATTTT.

The rearrangement uses TRBV19 and TRBJ2-7, with TRBD1 as a possible D gene (6 bases). V lost 1 base and J 6 bases, leaving 13 bases between the germline ends. CDR1 and CDR2 (germline): LNHDA, SQIVND (reference sequence). This CDR3 region has 14 residues. In DNA, the CDR3 is TGTGCCAGTAGTATAGCAGGGGAGACGAGCGAGCAGTACTTC. Encoded protein: CASSIAGETSEQYF.

This sequence joins TRBV19 and TRBJ2-3; a possible D gene is TRBD2 (6 bases). CDR1 is LNHDA, CDR2 SQIVND, per germline (reference sequence). V was cut by 5 bases and J by 0 bases, with 9 bases left in between. CDR3 size: 14 residues. CDR3 nucleotide sequence: TGTGCCAGTAGTCGACTAGGAAGCACAGATACGCAGTATTTT. Protein product: CASSRLGSTDTQYF.

The V call is TRBV25-1, the J call TRBJ2-2; 7 bases agree with TRBD1. Trimming cost V 7 bases and J 0 bases; bases outside gene matches: 5. The CDR3 spans 15 residues. Per the germline V gene, CDR1 is MGHDK and CDR2 is SYGVNS. The DNA for the CDR3 is TGTGCCAGCATCGCCGGGACAGCGAACACCGGGGAGCTGTTTTTT. Translated: CASIAGTANTGELFF.

As DNA, the CDR3 is TGTGCCAGCAGCCGGGGACTAGCGGACTACAATGAGCAGTTCTTC. As protein: CASSRGLADYNEQFF. This chain connects TRBV7-3 to TRBJ2-1, with 11 positions matching TRBD2. The CDR3 length is 15 residues. Germline values: CDR1 SGHTA, CDR2 FQGTGA. V shed 5 bases, J shed 3 bases, and the junction held 3 bases outside the gene matches.

The chain has TRBV6-5 and TRBJ2-7; 7 bases map to TRBD1. The CDR3 contains 14 residues. CDR1 is MNHEY and CDR2 is SVGAGI in the germline V gene. Trimming at V came to 7 bases and at J to 1 base, leaving 7 bases not matched to a gene. The CDR3 nucleotides read TGTGCCAGCATCCAAGGACAGGATTCCTACGAGCAGTACTTC. It encodes CASIQGQDSYEQYF.

This sequence joins TRBV30 and TRBJ2-1; the match to TRBD2 covers 9 bases. In germline, CDR1 is GTSNPN, CDR2 SVGIG (reference sequence). J lost 8 bases, V lost 3 bases, and 8 bases had no gene match. The CDR3 extends over 14 amino acids. As DNA, the CDR3 is TGTGCCTGGAGAGGCCTAGCGGGACTTCATGAGCAGTTCTTC. Its protein product is CAWRGLAGLHEQFF.

The J gene is TRBJ2-3, the V gene TRBV6-4; D may be TRBD1 (6 bases). CDR1 and CDR2 from the germline V gene are MRHNA and SNTAGT. The CDR3 contains 15 residues. V gave up 3 bases and J gave up 0 bases, with 10 bases separating them. The CDR3 nucleotides read TGTGCCAGCAGTGAGGGGGCAGGGAGCACAGATACGCAGTATTTT. As protein: CASSEGAGSTDTQYF.

V is TRBV10-3 and J is TRBJ2-3; 15 bases match TRBD2. Germline CDR1 is ENHRY and CDR2 is SYGVKD. With V trimmed by 5 bases and J by 5 bases, 8 bases remained unmatched. The CDR3 is 17 residues long. The CDR3 coding sequence is TGTGCCATCAGTAAAGGGACTAGCGGGAGGTTGGGAGATACGCAGTATTTT. As protein: CAISKGTSGRLGDTQYF.

This chain joins TRBV29-1 and TRBJ2-7, with TRBD2 identical over 9 bases. The CDR3 has 11 residues. The V gene end was trimmed by 4 bases and the J gene end by 7 bases; junction bases not matched to a gene: 2. Germline CDR1 SQVTM, CDR2 ANQGSEA. The CDR3 sequence: CSVGTSEEQYF. The CDR3 nucleotides are TGCAGCGTTGGGACTAGCGAGGAGCAGTACTTC.

In DNA, the CDR3 is TGTGCCAGCTTCCTAGCGGGAATAGATACGCAGTATTTT. Protein product: CASFLAGIDTQYF. V gene TRBV7-2 combines with J gene TRBJ2-3; TRBD2 matches 9 bases. With V trimmed by 8 bases and J by 5 bases, 5 bases remained unmatched. CDR3 length: 13 residues. Per germline, CDR1 SGHTA and CDR2 FQGNSA. Full variable domain (outside the CDR3, taken from reference TRBV7-2 and TRBJ2-3): GAGVSQSPSNKVTEKGKDVELRCDPISGHTALYWYRQSLGQGLEFLIYFQGNSAPDKSGLPSDRFSAERTGGSVSTLTIQRTQQEDSAVYLCASFLAGIDTQYFGPGTRLTVL.

The V call is TRBV28, the J call TRBJ1-1; D not certain. The CDR3 is made up of 13 amino acids. V shed 6 bases and J shed 3 bases, with 11 bases lying between them. The germline V gene encodes CDR1 MDHEN and CDR2 SYDVKM. The CDR3 protein is CASSRVVYTEAFF. CDR3 sequence (DNA): TGTGCCAGCAGCCGGGTGGTGTACACTGAAGCTTTCTTT.

This sequence joins TRBV6-5 and TRBJ2-7; tentatively, D is TRBD1 (7 bases). Germline V CDR1 and CDR2: MNHEY, SVGAGI. V dropped 2 bases and J dropped 3 bases, with 14 bases sitting between them. The length of the CDR3 is 15 residues. CDR3 sequence: CASSYRGTAVYEQYF. In DNA form, the CDR3 reads TGTGCCAGCAGTTACCGCGGGACAGCAGTCTACGAGCAGTACTTC.

V usage is TRBV9 and J usage is TRBJ2-3, with 10 bases that match TRBD2. Germline assignment: CDR1 SGDLS and CDR2 YYNGEE. V lost 3 bases and J lost 3; bases outside the gene matches: 7. This CDR3 comprises 16 residues. The CDR3 DNA reads TGTGCCAGCAGCGCTTTAGCGGGAGGCGAGACAGATACGCAGTATTTT. This encodes CASSALAGGETDTQYF.

This chain links TRBV6-1 with TRBJ2-7; D is perhaps TRBD1 (5 bases). V was pared by 3 bases and J by 0 bases, with 15 bases between. This CDR3 contains 16 residues. Germline CDR1 and CDR2: MNHNS and SASEGT. CDR3 sequence (DNA): TGTGCCAGCAGTGACCAACTCGACAGAAGCTCCTACGAGCAGTACTTC. Translating gives CASSDQLDRSSYEQYF.